The rows below give T cell receptor beta chains drawn from one sample of a study of blood T cell repertoires in COVID-19. The protocol was immunoSEQ multiplex PCR, while the TCRdb copy is restricted to in-frame clones and leaves out a portion. Among approximately 85,000 clones listed, 70% to 90% were seen once. Sequencing was done on a sample of peripheral blood. Source of these receptors: a man aged 50-60 years with active or convalescent COVID-19. CDR3s include the opening cysteine and the closing phenylalanine or tryptophan. The D gene is left open where the match is weak. Expanded clones get a size class; other rows say once, few or many, or leave the size out.

J gene,D gene,clone size,V gene,CDR3 protein,CDR3 DNA
TRBJ2-3,TRBD2,-,TRBV5-4,CASSLGRGGVDTQYF,TGTGCCAGCAGCCTGGGGCGGGGGGGTGTAGATACGCAGTATTTT
TRBJ2-5,TRBD2,-,TRBV10-3,CAISAKIGLAGGPYQETQYF,TGTGCCATCAGTGCTAAGATAGGATTAGCGGGAGGGCCGTACCAAGAGACCCAGTACTTC
TRBJ2-1,TRBD2,-,TRBV19,CASSIPREAGGTNEQFF,TGTGCCAGTAGTATCCCCAGGGAAGCGGGAGGTACAAATGAGCAGTTCTTC
TRBJ2-6,-,-,TRBV6-6,CASSPGAGANVLTF,TGTGCCAGCAGCCCGGGGGCTGGGGCCAACGTCCTGACTTTC
TRBJ2-5,TRBD1,-,TRBV10-3,CASTGTGAETQYF,TGTGCCTCAACCGGGACAGGGGCGGAGACCCAGTACTTC
TRBJ2-7,TRBD1,-,TRBV6-2/TRBV6-3,CASSPSGQGYEQYF,TGTGCCAGCAGTCCCTCGGGACAGGGGTACGAGCAGTACTTC
TRBJ2-1,TRBD1,-,TRBV19,CASSINNHRGPNEQFF,TGTGCCAGTAGTATAAACAATCATAGGGGGCCAAATGAGCAGTTCTTC
TRBJ2-7,-,-,TRBV18,CASSPAGRTYEQYF,TGTGCCAGCTCACCGGCAGGGCGAACCTACGAGCAGTACTTC
TRBJ2-3,TRBD2,-,TRBV5-1,CASSWAGGDTQYF,TGCGCCAGCAGCTGGGCGGGGGGGGATACGCAGTATTTT
TRBJ1-5,TRBD1,-,TRBV19,CASSMLDRDQPQHF,TGTGCCAGTAGTATGTTGGACAGGGATCAGCCCCAGCATTTT
TRBJ1-1,-,-,TRBV9,CASSSGSNTEAFF,TGTGCCAGCAGCTCGGGGAGTAACACTGAAGCTTTCTTT
TRBJ2-7,TRBD1,-,TRBV27,CASSLGDRGYEQYF,TGTGCCAGCAGTTTAGGGGACAGGGGCTACGAGCAGTACTTC
TRBJ1-4,-,-,TRBV3-1/TRBV3-2,CASSRVGANEKLFF,TGTGCCAGCAGCCGGGTAGGGGCAAATGAAAAACTGTTTTTT
TRBJ2-1,TRBD1,-,TRBV29-1,CSVEEESGTGSYNEQFF,TGCAGCGTTGAGGAAGAGTCCGGGACAGGGTCCTACAATGAGCAGTTCTTC
TRBJ1-5,TRBD1,-,TRBV24-1,CATSDLGTGPFNQPQHF,TGTGCCACCAGTGATTTAGGGACAGGGCCTTTCAATCAGCCCCAGCATTTT
TRBJ2-1,TRBD2,-,TRBV5-1,CASSYSGSSYNEQFF,TGCGCCAGCAGCTATAGCGGGAGTTCCTACAATGAGCAGTTCTTC
TRBJ2-7,TRBD2,-,TRBV2,CASRARTSDLYEQYF,TGTGCCAGCAGGGCCCGGACTAGCGATCTCTACGAGCAGTACTTC
TRBJ2-3,TRBD2,few,TRBV7-8,CASVAGKGEADTQYF,TGTGCCAGCGTAGCGGGGAAAGGCGAGGCAGATACGCAGTATTTT
TRBJ2-5,TRBD2,-,TRBV2,CASSEVAGGQETQYF,TGTGCCAGCAGTGAAGTGGCGGGGGGTCAAGAGACCCAGTACTTC
TRBJ2-7,TRBD1,-,TRBV19,CASSPTGRRTYEQYF,TGTGCCAGTAGTCCGACAGGGCGGCGGACCTACGAGCAGTACTTC
TRBJ1-2,-,-,TRBV30,CACIRGGGYTF,TGTGCCTGTATCAGGGGTGGTGGCTACACCTTC